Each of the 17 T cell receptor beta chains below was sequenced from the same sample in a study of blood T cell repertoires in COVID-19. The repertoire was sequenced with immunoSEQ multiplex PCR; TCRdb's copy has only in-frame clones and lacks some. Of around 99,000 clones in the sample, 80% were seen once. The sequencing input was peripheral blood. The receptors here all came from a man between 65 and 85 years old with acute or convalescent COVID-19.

The CDR3 coding sequence is TGTGCCAGTAGTGGGACAGGGGGATCGGGCAATCAGCCCCAGCATTTT. This gives the protein CASSGTGGSGNQPQHF. The rearrangement links TRBV19 to TRBJ1-5, with 11 bases lining up with TRBD1. In germline, CDR1 is LNHDA, CDR2 SQIVND (reference sequence). The trim removed 5 bases at V and 2 bases at J, leaving 5 bases unmatched. The CDR3 extends over 16 amino acids.

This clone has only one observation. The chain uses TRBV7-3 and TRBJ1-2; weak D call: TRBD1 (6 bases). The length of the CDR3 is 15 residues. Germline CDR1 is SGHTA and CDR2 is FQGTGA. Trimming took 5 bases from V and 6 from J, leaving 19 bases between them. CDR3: CASSAQGSQGNGYTF. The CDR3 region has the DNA TGTGCCAGCAGCGCACAGGGCTCCCAGGGGAATGGCTACACCTTC.

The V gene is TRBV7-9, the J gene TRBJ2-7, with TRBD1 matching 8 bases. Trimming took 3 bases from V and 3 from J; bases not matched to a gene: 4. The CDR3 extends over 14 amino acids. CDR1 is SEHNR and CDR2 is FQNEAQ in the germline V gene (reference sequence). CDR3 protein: CASSFGQGLYEQYF. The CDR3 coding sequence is TGTGCCAGCAGCTTCGGACAGGGACTCTACGAGCAGTACTTC.

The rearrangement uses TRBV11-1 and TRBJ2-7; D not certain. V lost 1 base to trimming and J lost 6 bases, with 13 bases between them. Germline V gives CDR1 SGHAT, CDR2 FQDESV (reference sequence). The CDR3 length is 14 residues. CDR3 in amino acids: CASSLGLYVSEQYF. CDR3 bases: TGTGCCAGCAGCTTAGGTCTATACGTGAGCGAGCAGTACTTC.

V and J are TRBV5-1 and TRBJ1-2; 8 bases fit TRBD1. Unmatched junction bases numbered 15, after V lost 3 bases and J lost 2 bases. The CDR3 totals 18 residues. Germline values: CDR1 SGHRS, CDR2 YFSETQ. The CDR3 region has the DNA TGCGCCAGCAGCTCCGGACTTTTTCAGGGGGCGGTCAACTATGGCTACACCTTC. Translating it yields CASSSGLFQGAVNYGYTF.

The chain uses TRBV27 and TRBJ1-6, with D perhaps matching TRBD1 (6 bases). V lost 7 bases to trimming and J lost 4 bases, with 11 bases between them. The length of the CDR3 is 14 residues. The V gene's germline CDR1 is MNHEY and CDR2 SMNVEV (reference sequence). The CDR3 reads CASTAGQYNSPLHF. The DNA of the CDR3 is TGTGCCAGCACCGCCGGACAGTATAATTCACCCCTCCACTTT.

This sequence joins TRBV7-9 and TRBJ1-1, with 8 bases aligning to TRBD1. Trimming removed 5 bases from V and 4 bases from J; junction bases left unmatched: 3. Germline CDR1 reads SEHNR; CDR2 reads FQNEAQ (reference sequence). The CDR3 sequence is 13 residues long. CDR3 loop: CASSQGQATEAFF. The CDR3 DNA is TGTGCCAGCAGCCAGGGACAGGCCACTGAAGCTTTCTTT.

The DNA for the CDR3 is TGCAGTGCTGGTGGGGGGGGCTGGGTAGATACGCAGTATTTT. This gives the protein CSAGGGGWVDTQYF. This chain uses TRBV20-1 with TRBJ2-3; D possibly corresponds to TRBD2 (7 bases). Germline lookup yields CDR1 DFQATT and CDR2 SNEGSKA (reference sequence). Trimming took 5 bases from V and 5 from J, leaving 17 bases between them. This CDR3 contains 14 residues.

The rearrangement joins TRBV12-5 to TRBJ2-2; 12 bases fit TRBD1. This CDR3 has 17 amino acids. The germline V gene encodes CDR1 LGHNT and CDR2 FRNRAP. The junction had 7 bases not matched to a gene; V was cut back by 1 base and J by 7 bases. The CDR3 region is CASGLEPGQGAFGELFF. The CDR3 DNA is TGTGCTAGTGGTTTGGAACCGGGACAGGGGGCGTTCGGGGAGCTGTTTTTT.

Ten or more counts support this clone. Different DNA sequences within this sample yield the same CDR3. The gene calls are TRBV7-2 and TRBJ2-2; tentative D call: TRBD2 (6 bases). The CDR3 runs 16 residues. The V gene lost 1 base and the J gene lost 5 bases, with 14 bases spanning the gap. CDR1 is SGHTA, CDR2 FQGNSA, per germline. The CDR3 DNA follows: TGTGCCAGCAGCTTAGGGGCAATGGGGGGAACCGGGGAGCTGTTTTTT. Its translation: CASSLGAMGGTGELFF.

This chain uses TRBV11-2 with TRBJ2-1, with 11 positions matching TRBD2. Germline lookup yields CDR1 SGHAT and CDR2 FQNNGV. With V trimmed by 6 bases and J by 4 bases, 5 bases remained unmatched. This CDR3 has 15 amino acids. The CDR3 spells CASSQLAGAYNEQFF. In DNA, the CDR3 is TGTGCCAGCAGTCAACTAGCGGGGGCATACAATGAGCAGTTCTTC.

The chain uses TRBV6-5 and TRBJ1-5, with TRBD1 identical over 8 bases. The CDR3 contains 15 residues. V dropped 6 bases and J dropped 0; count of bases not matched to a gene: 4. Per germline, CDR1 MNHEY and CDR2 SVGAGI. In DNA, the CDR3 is TGTGCCAGCAGGAAACAGGGGGGTAGCAATCAGCCCCAGCATTTT. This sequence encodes CASRKQGGSNQPQHF.

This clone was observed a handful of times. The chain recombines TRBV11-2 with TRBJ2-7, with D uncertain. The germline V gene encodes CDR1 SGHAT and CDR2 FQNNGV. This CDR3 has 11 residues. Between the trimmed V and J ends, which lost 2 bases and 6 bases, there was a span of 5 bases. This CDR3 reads CASSLFGEQYF. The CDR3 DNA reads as TGTGCCAGCAGCTTATTCGGCGAGCAGTACTTC.

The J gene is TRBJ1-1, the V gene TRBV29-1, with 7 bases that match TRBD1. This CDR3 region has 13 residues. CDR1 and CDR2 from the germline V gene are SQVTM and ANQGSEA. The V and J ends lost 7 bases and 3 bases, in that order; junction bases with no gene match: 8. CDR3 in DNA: TGCAGCGGGAACAGGGGTTTGGACACTGAAGCTTTCTTT. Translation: CSGNRGLDTEAFF.

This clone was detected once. The CDR3 nucleotides read TGTGCCAGCAGCCCGACTAGCGGGGATGAGCAGTTCTTC. Protein sequence: CASSPTSGDEQFF. The rearrangement links TRBV5-6 to TRBJ2-1, with 11 bases identical to TRBD2. With 4 bases clipped from V and 8 bases from J, the junction kept 2 bases outside the gene matches. The CDR3 is 13 residues long. The germline gives CDR1 SGHDT, CDR2 YYEEEE.

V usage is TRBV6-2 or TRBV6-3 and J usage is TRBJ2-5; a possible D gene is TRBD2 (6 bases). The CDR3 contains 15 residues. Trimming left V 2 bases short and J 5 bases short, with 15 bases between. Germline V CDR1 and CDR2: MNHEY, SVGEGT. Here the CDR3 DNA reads TGTGCCAGCAGTTACGGGGGGACTGGTGTGGAGACCCAGTACTTC. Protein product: CASSYGGTGVETQYF.

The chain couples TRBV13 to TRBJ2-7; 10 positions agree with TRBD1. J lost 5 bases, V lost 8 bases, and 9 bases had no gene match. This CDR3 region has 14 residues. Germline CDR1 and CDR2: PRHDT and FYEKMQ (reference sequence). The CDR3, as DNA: TGTGCCAGCTCACAGGGACAGGGGCCCCACGAGCAGTACTTC. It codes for CASSQGQGPHEQYF.